Sequencing of this TCR beta chain was carried out in a study of radiation and T cells in renal cell carcinoma. Study-level background: Nephrectomy followed 15 Gy stereotactic body radiation by 4 weeks.

Trimming cost V 6 bases and J 4 bases, with 9 bases left between them. The CDR3 extends over 12 amino acids. Time point given: baseline pretreatment blood. Treatment in this sample: 15 Gy SBRT to primary tumor, nephrectomy 4 weeks later. The tumor was a clear cell renal cell carcinoma. TCRdb keeps only in-frame clones here, not all; method: immunoSEQ multiplex PCR. The sample has around 140,000 clones; 88% are singletons. In the case of this clone: The antigen remains unidentified.

General study findings and limits: Baseline intratumoral clonotype presence is unknown without pretreatment biopsies. From baseline, blood top tumor clonotypes peaked at 2 weeks post-radiation.

The chain is built from TRBV23-1 and TRBJ1-2, with D possibly TRBD1 on 5 matching bases. TRBV23-1 is noted as an ORF with a role that remains uncertain. Here the sequenced sample was blood, taken from a patient whose treatment included radiotherapy and nephrectomy. The TCR was taken from a woman between 65 and 79 years old with renal cell carcinoma. The CDR3 region has the DNA TGCGCCAGCAGGGGGCCGTGCTATGGCTACACCTTC. This gives the protein CASRGPCYGYTF.